Below, 7 T cell receptor beta chains from the same sample are listed, as sequenced in a study of T-cell memory formation after mild COVID-19 listed by TCRdb under 2021. Receptor amplification or capture employed 5' RACE. The sample was run on an Illumina NovaSeq 6000. The public reads were reanalyzed by TCRdb: fastp trimming at Q25, MiXCR alignment, in-frame beta chains only. Each entry is one CDR3 protein sequence, shown with its most common DNA and genes. Within this sample are around 390,000 distinct CDR3 sequences, with 16% of them counted one time only. 20% to 25% of the sample rests with the top ten. The sequencing sample was made of PBMCs or a T cell subset sorted from them (not recorded which). The source of these receptors is a man younger than 35 who had mild COVID-19 (a few samples of this study predate the infection). The sample titles of this study are shuffled in the database, so cell type and time point are left out; the donor was told from shared clones.

The V gene is TRBV5-1, the J gene TRBJ1-1; TRBD1 aligns across 7 bases. Germline CDR1 is SGHRS and CDR2 is YFSETQ. Trimming took 2 bases from V and 1 from J; bases not matched to a gene: 8. CDR3 length equals 16 residues. This CDR3 reads CASSFLTGLENTEAFF. The CDR3 DNA follows: TGCGCCAGCAGCTTTCTGACAGGGCTAGAGAACACTGAAGCTTTCTTT.

The rearrangement links TRBV12-3 or TRBV12-4 to TRBJ1-1; no firm D call. The CDR3 is 16 amino acids. V was trimmed by 4 bases and J by 3 bases, leaving 18 bases between them. Written as DNA, the CDR3 is TGTGCCAGCAGTTACCGAGTCGTCCGGGCCCACACTGAAGCTTTCTTT. Translating gives CASSYRVVRAHTEAFF.

The chain couples TRBV7-2 to TRBJ2-5; D is perhaps TRBD1 (6 bases). This CDR3 is 14 amino acids long. The V end was cut by 5 bases, the J end by 5 bases, with 15 bases between. The germline V gene has CDR1 SGHTA and CDR2 FQGNSA. CDR3 sequence (DNA): TGTGCCAGCAGCCTCCAGACAGGAGGCGAGACCCAGTACTTC. It specifies CASSLQTGGETQYF.

The rearrangement joins TRBV7-9 to TRBJ2-7; D is uncertain. Per germline, CDR1 SEHNR and CDR2 FQNEAQ (reference sequence). Trimming took off 1 base at V and 3 bases at J, with 4 bases between the two ends. The CDR3 runs 12 residues. CDR3 bases: TGTGCCAGCAGCTTAGTCGACTACGAGCAGTACTTC. Amino acids: CASSLVDYEQYF.

The chain carries TRBV20-1 and TRBJ1-1; maybe TRBD1 (6 bases). There are 14 residues in the CDR3. Per germline, CDR1 DFQATT and CDR2 SNEGSKA (reference sequence). The V end was cut by 6 bases, the J end by 4 bases, with 18 bases between. The CDR3 DNA reads TGCAGTGCGAAACGGACAGCCTCGAGCACTGAAGCTTTCTTT. Translated, it gives CSAKRTASSTEAFF.

The rearrangement joins TRBV10-3 to TRBJ2-3; a weak D match, TRBD1 (6 bases). The length of the CDR3 is 15 residues. With 6 bases removed from V and 7 bases from J, the gap between germline ends came to 20 bases. In germline, CDR1 is ENHRY, CDR2 SYGVKD. CDR3 coding DNA: TGTGCCATCAGCACCGGGACACGGGATAGGAATACGCAGTATTTT. Translation gives CAISTGTRDRNTQYF.

This clonotype has only a few counts. The V gene is TRBV28, the J gene TRBJ2-7, with unresolved D. The V gene's germline CDR1 is MDHEN and CDR2 SYDVKM. The CDR3 spans 16 residues. The V gene lost 5 bases and the J gene lost 0 bases, with 17 bases spanning the gap. The CDR3 nucleotides read TGTGCCAGCAGTCCAATAGGACCGAAACGCTCCTACGAGCAGTACGTC. Amino acids: CASSPIGPKRSYEQYV.